Shown below are 5 T cell receptor beta chains from a single sample sequenced in a study of T-cell reconstitution after alpha-beta-depleted transplantation in children. TCRbeta library preparation incorporated unique molecular identifiers. A single record per CDR3 protein comes from TCRdb applying MiXCR to the PCR reads. The sample lists roughly 200,000 distinct CDR3 sequences; approximately 9% were seen once. The source material was PBMCs from the stem cell graft donor, sampled from the stem cell graft. These receptors originate from a human donor who donated a stem cell graft to a child with acute lymphoblastic leukemia.

The table lists this clonotype with a few counts. This rearrangement joins TRBV5-1 to TRBJ2-7; perhaps TRBD1 as D (5 bases). The CDR3 runs 14 residues. CDR1 SGHRS and CDR2 YFSETQ come from the germline V gene. Trimming removed 3 bases at V and 0 bases at J, with 10 bases between. CDR3 DNA sequence: TGCGCCAGCAGCTATTCGACAGACTCCTACGAGCAGTACTTC. As protein: CASSYSTDSYEQYF.

This clonotype was counted only a few times. The chain couples TRBV6-1 to TRBJ1-2; 7 bases line up with TRBD1. The trim removed 8 bases at V and 4 bases at J, leaving 7 bases unmatched. The germline CDR1 and CDR2 sequences are MNHNS and SASEGT. The CDR3 is made up of 13 amino acids. CDR3 nucleotide sequence: TGTGCCAGCCTTGGTGACAGGGTCTATGGCTACACCTTC. This gives the protein CASLGDRVYGYTF.

There are many counts of this clonotype. This chain joins TRBV6-1 and TRBJ2-5; TRBD1 matches 9 bases. The CDR3 is made up of 16 amino acids. Per germline, CDR1 MNHNS and CDR2 SASEGT. Trimming cost V 5 bases and J 5 bases; bases outside gene matches: 12. The CDR3, as DNA: TGTGCCAGCAGTCAAGTGGGACAGGGAGAGAGGGAGACCCAGTACTTC. Encoded protein: CASSQVGQGERETQYF.

The DNA of the CDR3 is TGCGCCAGCAGCTGGGGGGGAGCGACTGAGCAGTTCTTC. Protein: CASSWGGATEQFF. The V gene is TRBV5-1, the J gene TRBJ2-1; 7 bases match TRBD2. Germline-derived CDR1 and CDR2 are SGHRS and YFSETQ. Trimming cost V 3 bases and J 9 bases; bases outside gene matches: 6. The CDR3 covers 13 residues.

There are a few counts of this clonotype. The V and J genes are TRBV12-3 or TRBV12-4 and TRBJ2-3; TRBD2 matches at 7 bases. The CDR3 sequence is 14 residues long. V dropped 6 bases and J dropped 3; count of bases not matched to a gene: 6. The CDR3 sequence: CASRTSPQTDTQYF. The CDR3 nucleotides are TGTGCCAGCAGGACTAGCCCCCAGACAGATACGCAGTATTTT.